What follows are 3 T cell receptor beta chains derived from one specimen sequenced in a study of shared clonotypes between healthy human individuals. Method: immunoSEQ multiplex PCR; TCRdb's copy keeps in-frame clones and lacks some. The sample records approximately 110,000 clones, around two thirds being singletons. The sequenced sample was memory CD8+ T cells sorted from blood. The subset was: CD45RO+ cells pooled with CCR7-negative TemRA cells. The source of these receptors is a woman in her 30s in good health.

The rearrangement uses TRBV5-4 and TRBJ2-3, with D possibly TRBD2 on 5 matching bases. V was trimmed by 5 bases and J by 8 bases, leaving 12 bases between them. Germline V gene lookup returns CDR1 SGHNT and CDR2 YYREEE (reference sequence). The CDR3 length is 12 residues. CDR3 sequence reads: CASSSTGSTQYF. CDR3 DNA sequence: TGTGCCAGCAGTTCTACGGGGAGTACGCAGTATTTT.

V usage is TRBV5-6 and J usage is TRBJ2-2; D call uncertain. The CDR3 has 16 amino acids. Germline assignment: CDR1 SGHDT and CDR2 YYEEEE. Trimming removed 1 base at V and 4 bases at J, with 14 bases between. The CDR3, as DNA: TGTGCCAGCAGCTTGAGTCAGGACGCTTTCACCGGGGAGCTGTTTTTT. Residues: CASSLSQDAFTGELFF.

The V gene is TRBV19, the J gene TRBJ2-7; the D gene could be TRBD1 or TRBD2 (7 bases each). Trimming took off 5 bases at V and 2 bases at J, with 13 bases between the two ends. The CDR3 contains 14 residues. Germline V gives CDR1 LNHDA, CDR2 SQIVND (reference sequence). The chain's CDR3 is CASSSGGEPYEQYF. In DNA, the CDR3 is TGTGCCAGTAGTTCAGGGGGGGAACCCTACGAGCAGTACTTC.